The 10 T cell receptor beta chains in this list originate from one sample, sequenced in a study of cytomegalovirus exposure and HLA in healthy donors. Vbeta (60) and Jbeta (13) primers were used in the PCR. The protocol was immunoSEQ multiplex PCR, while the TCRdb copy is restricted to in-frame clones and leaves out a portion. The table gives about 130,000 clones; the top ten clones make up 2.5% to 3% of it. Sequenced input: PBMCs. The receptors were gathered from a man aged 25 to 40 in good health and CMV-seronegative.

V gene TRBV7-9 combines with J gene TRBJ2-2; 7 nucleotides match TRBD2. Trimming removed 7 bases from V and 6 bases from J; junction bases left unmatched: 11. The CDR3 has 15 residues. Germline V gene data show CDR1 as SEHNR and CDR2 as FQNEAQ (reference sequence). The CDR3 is CASNHGAGVPGELFF. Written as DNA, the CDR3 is TGTGCCAGCAATCATGGGGCGGGAGTACCCGGGGAGCTGTTTTTT.

The CDR3 DNA sequence: TGTGCCACCAGCAGAGTAAGCGGGAGGGGACAAGAGACCCAGTACTTC. Encoded protein: CATSRVSGRGQETQYF. The chain employs TRBV15 and TRBJ2-5; TRBD2 matches at 10 bases. The V gene end was trimmed by 1 base and the J gene end by 2 bases; junction bases not matched to a gene: 4. The CDR3 is 16 amino acids. Per germline, CDR1 LNHNV and CDR2 YYDKDF (reference sequence). The full variable domain, completed using reference TRBV15 and TRBJ2-5, is DAMVIQNPRYQVTQFGKPVTLSCSQTLNHNVMYWYQQKSSQAPKLLFHYYDKDFNNEADTPDNFQSRRPNTSFCFLDIRSPGLGDTAMYLCATSRVSGRGQETQYFGPGTRLLVL.

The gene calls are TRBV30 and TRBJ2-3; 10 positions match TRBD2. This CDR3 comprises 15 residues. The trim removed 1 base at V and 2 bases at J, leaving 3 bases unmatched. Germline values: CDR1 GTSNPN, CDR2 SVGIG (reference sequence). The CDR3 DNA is TGTGCCTGGAGTGCTGGACTAGCGGTCACAGATACGCAGTATTTT. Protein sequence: CAWSAGLAVTDTQYF.

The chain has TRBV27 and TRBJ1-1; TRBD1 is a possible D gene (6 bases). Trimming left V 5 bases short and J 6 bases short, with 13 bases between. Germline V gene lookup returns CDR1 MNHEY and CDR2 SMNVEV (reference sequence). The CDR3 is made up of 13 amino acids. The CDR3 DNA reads TGTGCCAGCAGTGACAGGTTTCTCGCTGAAGCTTTCTTT. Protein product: CASSDRFLAEAFF.

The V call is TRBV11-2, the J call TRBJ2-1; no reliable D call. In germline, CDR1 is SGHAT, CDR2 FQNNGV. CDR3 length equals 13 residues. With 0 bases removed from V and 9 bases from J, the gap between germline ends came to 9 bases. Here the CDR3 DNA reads TGTGCCAGCAGCTTAGAGTGGAGAGTTGAGCAGTTCTTC. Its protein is CASSLEWRVEQFF.

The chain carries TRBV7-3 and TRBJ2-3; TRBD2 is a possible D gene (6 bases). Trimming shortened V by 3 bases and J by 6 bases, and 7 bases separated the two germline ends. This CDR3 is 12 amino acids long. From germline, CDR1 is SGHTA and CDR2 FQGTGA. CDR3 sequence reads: CASSLEGDTQYF. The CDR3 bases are TGTGCCAGCAGCTTGGAGGGTGATACGCAGTATTTT.

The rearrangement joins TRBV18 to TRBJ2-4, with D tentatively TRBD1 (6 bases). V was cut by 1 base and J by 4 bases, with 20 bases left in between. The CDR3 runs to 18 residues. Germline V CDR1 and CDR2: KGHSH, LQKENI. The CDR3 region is CASSPLPPGRGGKNIQYF. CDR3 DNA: TGTGCCAGCTCACCACTTCCCCCAGGGCGAGGGGGTAAAAACATTCAGTACTTC.

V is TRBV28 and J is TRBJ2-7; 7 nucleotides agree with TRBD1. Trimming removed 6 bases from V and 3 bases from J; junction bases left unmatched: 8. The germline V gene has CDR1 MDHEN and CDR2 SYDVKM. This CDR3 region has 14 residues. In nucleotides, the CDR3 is TGTGCCAGCAGCCGAAGACAGGGCCGCTACGAGCAGTACTTC. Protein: CASSRRQGRYEQYF. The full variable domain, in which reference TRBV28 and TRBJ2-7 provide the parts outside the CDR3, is DVKVTQSSRYLVKRTGEKVFLECVQDMDHENMFWYRQDPGLGLRLIYFSYDVKMKEKGDIPEGYSVSREKKERFSLILESASTNQTSMYLCASSRRQGRYEQYFGPGTRLTVT.

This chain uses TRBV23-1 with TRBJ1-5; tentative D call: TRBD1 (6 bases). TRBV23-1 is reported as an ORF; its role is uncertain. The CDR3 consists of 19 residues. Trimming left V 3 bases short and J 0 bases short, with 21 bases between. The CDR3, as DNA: TGCGCCAGCAGTCAGCCACCACGGGACAAGACGGATAGCAATCAGCCCCAGCATTTT. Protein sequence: CASSQPPRDKTDSNQPQHF.

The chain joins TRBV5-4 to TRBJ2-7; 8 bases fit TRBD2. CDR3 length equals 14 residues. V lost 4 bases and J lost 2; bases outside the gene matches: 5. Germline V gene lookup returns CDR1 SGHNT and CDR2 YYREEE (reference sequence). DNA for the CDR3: TGTGCCAGCAGCCCTAGCGGGCCCCCCTACGAGCAGTACTTC. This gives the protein CASSPSGPPYEQYF.